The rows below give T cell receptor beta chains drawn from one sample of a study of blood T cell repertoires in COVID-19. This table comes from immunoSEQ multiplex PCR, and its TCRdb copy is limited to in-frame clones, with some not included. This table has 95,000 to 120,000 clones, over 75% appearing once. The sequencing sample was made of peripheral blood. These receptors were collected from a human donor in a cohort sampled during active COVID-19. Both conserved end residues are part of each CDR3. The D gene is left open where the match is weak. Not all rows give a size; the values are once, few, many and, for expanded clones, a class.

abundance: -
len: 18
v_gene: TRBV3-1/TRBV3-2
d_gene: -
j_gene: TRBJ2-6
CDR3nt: TGTGCCAGCAGTCCCCGGACAGTGCTACTCTCTGGGGCCAACGTCCTGACTTTC
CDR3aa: CASSPRTVLLSGANVLTF

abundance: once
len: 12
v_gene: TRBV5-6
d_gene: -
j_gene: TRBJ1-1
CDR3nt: TGTGCCAGCAGCTTTGGAGCGACTGAAGCTTTCTTT
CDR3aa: CASSFGATEAFF

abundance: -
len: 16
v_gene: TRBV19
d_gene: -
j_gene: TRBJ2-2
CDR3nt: TGTGCCAGTAGTGCCGGAGGGGGGGATAGGACCGGGGAGCTGTTTTTT
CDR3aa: CASSAGGGDRTGELFF

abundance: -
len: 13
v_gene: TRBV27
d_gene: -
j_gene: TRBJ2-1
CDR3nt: TGTGCCAGCAGTTTACAGGGCTACAATGAGCAGTTCTTC
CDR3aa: CASSLQGYNEQFF

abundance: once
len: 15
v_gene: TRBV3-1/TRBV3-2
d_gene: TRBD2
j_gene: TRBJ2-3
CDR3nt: TGTGCCAGCAGCCAAGCGGCGCGGGGGGGCGATACGCAGTATTTT
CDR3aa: CASSQAARGGDTQYF

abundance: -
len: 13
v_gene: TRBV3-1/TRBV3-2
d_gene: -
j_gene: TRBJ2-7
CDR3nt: TGTGCCAGCAGCCAAGACAGAACCTACGAGCAGTACTTC
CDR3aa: CASSQDRTYEQYF

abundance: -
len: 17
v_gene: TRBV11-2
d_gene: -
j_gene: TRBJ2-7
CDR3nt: TGTGCCAGCACCCTCGGTGGAACTAGCCCCTTCTCCTACGAGCAGTACTTC
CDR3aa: CASTLGGTSPFSYEQYF

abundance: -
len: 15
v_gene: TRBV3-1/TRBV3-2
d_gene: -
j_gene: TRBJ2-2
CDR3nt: TGTGCCAGCAGTTGGTCATACAGGAACACCGGGGAGCTGTTTTTT
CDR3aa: CASSWSYRNTGELFF

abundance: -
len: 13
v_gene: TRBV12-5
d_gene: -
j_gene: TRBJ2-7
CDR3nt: TGTGCTAGTCGAGACAGTTTTTCCTACGAGCAGTACTTC
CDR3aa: CASRDSFSYEQYF

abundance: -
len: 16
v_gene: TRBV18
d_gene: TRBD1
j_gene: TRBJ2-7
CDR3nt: TGTGCCAGCTCACCTGAGCGACAGGGGCACGGCAACGAGCAGTACTTC
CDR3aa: CASSPERQGHGNEQYF

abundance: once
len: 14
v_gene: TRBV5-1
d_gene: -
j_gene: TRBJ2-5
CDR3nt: TGCGCCAGCAGCTACGGACAGACGCAAGAGACCCAGTACTTC
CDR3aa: CASSYGQTQETQYF

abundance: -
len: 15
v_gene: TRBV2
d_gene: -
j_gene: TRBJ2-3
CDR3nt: TGTGCCAGCAGTGCATGGTCTACTAGCACAGATACGCAGTATTTT
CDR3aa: CASSAWSTSTDTQYF

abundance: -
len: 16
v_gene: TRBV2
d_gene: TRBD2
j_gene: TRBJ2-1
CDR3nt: TGTGCCAGCACTCACTTTTCGGGAGCGGGAGACAATGAGCAGTTCTTC
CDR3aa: CASTHFSGAGDNEQFF

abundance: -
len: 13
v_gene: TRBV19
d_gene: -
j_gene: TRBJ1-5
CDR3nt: TGTGCCAGTACCGTCAGCGTGAATCAGCCCCAGCATTTT
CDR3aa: CASTVSVNQPQHF

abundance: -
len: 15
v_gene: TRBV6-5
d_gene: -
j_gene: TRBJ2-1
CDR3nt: TGTGCCAGCAGTTACTCGTTACCCTCCGAGAATGAGCAGTTCTTC
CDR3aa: CASSYSLPSENEQFF

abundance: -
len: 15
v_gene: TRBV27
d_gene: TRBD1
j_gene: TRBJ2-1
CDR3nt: TGTGCCAGCAGTAGGACAGGGGCAACCTACAATGAGCAGTTCTTC
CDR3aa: CASSRTGATYNEQFF

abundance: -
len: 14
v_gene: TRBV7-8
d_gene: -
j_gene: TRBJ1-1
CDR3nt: TGTGCCAGCAGCTCCACGGGGGTGAACACTGAAGCTTTCTTT
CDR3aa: CASSSTGVNTEAFF

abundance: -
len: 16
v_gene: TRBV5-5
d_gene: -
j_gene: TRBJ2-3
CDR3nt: TGTGCCAGCAGCTTGAGTCGGACGTCTAGGGGAGATACGCAGTATTTT
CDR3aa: CASSLSRTSRGDTQYF

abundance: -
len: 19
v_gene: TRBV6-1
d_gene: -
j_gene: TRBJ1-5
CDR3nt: TGTGCCAGCAGTGGGGATCGGTCGTTAGGGGATTATAGCAATCAGCCCCAGCATTTT
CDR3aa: CASSGDRSLGDYSNQPQHF

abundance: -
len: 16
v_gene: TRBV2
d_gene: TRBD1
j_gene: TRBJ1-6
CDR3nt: TGTGCCAGCACTGAAAAGCAGGGGGAAAAGAGTTCACCCCTCCACTTT
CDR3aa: CASTEKQGEKSSPLHF

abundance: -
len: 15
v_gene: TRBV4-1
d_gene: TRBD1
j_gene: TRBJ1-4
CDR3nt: TGCGCCAGCAGCCAGACAGGGATCCCTAATGAAAAACTGTTTTTT
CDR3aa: CASSQTGIPNEKLFF

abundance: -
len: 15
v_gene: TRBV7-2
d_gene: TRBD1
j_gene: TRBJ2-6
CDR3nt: TGTGCCAGCAGCCCCAGGGGGTCTGGGGCCAACGTCCTGACTTTC
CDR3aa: CASSPRGSGANVLTF

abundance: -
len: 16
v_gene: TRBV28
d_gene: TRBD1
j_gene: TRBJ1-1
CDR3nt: TGTGCCAGCAACACCCCAAGGACAGGGAGCTCCACTGAAGCTTTCTTT
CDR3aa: CASNTPRTGSSTEAFF

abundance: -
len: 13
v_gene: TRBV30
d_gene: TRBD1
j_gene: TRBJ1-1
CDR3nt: TGTGCCTGGAGGGGGACAGGGGACACTGAAGCTTTCTTT
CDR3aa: CAWRGTGDTEAFF

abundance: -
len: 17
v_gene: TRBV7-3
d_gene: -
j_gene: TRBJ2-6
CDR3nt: TGTGCCAGCAGCTTAACGCCGGGGATCGACTGGGCCAACGTCCTGACTTTC
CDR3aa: CASSLTPGIDWANVLTF

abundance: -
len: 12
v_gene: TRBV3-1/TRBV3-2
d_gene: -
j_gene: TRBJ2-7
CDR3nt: TGTGCCAGCAGCCACGAGCGGACCGAGCAGTACTTC
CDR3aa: CASSHERTEQYF

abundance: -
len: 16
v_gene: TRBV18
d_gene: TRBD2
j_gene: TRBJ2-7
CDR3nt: TGTGCCAGCTCACCACAGGTAGCGGGGGGGCCCAACGAGCAGTACTTC
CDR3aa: CASSPQVAGGPNEQYF

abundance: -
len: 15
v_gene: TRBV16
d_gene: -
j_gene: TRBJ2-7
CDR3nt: TGTGCCAGCACCCCCGTAGCAGGGCTTACCTACGAGCAGTACTTC
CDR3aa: CASTPVAGLTYEQYF

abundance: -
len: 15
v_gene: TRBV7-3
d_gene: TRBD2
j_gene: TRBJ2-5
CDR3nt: TGTGCCAGCAGCCCAACAGCGGGGGCCCAAGAGACCCAGTACTTC
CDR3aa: CASSPTAGAQETQYF

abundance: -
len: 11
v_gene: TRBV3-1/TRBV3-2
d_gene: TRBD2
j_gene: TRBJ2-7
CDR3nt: TGTGCCAGCAGCCAGGGAGGGGAGCAGTACTTC
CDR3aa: CASSQGGEQYF

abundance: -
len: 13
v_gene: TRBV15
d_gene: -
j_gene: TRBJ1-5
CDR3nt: TGTGCCACCAGCAGGGACTTTTTTGCGGCCCAGCATTTT
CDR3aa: CATSRDFFAAQHF

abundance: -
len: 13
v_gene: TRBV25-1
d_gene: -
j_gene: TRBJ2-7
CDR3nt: TGTGCCAGCAGGGACTCTAGCTCCTACGAGCAGTACTTC
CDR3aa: CASRDSSSYEQYF

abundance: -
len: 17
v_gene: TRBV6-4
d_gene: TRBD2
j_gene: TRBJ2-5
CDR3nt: TGTGCCAGCAGTGAAGGACTAGCGGGGGGGGCAAAAGAGACCCAGTACTTC
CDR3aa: CASSEGLAGGAKETQYF

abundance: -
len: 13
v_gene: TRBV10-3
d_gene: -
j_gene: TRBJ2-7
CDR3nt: TGTGCCATCAGTGTTTCCCTAGACTACGAGCAGTACTTC
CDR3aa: CAISVSLDYEQYF

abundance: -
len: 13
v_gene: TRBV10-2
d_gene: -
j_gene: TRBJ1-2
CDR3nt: TGCGCCAGCGGGGGGGGCTCTAACTATGGCTACACCTTC
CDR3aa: CASGGGSNYGYTF

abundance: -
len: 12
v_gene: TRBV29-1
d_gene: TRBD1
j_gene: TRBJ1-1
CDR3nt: TGCAGCGGAGTACAGGGGGACACTGAAGCTTTCTTT
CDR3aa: CSGVQGDTEAFF

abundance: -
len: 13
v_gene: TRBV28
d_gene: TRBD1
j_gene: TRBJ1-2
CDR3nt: TGTGCCAGCAGTCCAGGGGGTGACTATGGCTACACCTTC
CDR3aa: CASSPGGDYGYTF